This entry describes one TCR beta chain. This CDR3 contains 14 residues. Germline V gene lookup returns CDR1 KGHSH and CDR2 LQKENI. The V end lost 3 bases, the J end lost 5 bases, and 12 bases lay between the germline ends. The data are from a study of beta chain features in type 1 diabetes. The entirety of the isolated RNA underwent reverse transcription, so expressed TCRB transcripts were sequenced. Sequenced by immunoSEQ multiplex PCR; TCRdb stores in-frame clones only, minus some. The sample yields 860,000 or so clones, 15% to 20% seen once. Specimen: naive CD4+ T cells from blood. The clonotype was recovered from a woman between 18 and 30 years old in good health. The gene calls are TRBV18 and TRBJ2-3; D remains unclear. The CDR3 region is CASSPKVGRDTQYF. The CDR3 nucleotides are TGTGCCAGCTCACCGAAGGTCGGCAGAGATACGCAGTATTTT.